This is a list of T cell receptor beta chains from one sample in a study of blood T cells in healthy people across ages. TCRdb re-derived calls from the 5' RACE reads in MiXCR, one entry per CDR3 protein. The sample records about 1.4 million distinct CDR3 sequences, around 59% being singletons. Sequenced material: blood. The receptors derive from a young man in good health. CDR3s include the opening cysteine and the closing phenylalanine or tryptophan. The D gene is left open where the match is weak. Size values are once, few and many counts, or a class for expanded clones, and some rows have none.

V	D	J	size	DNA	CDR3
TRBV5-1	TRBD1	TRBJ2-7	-	TGCGCCAGCAGCTTCGGACAGGGAATGGGCGAGCAGTACTTC	CASSFGQGMGEQYF
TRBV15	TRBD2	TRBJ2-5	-	TGTGCCACCAGCAGGGCCTCGGAGCGGGGCAGGACCCAGTACTTC	CATSRASERGRTQYF
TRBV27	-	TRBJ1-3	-	TGTGCCAGCAGTGTTGGGGGCCCTGGAAACACCATATATTTT	CASSVGGPGNTIYF
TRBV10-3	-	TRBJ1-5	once	TGTGCCATCAGTGAAAGGAGCAATCAGCCCCAGCATTTT	CAISERSNQPQHF
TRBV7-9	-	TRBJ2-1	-	TGTGCCAGCAGCTTAGCGGTAGCGCGACGTCACAAGGAGCAGTTCTTC	CASSLAVARRHKEQFF
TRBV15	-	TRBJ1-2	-	TGTGCCACCAGCAGAGAAGGCAAGGGTATCGGCTACACCTTC	CATSREGKGIGYTF
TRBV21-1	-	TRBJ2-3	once	TGTGCCAGCAACAAACTCCACCCCCCGGTAGCGGGGGGGCGCGGCACAGATACGCAGTATTTT	CASNKLHPPVAGGRGTDTQYF
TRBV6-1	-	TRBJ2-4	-	TGTGCCAGCAGTCACGTAGCCAAAAACATTCAGTACTTC	CASSHVAKNIQYF
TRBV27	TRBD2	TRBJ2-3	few	TGTGCCAGCTGTGCCGGGACTAGCGGGAGTAATACGCAGTATTTT	CASCAGTSGSNTQYF
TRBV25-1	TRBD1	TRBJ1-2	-	TGTGCCAGCAGTGACAGACAGGGGGCATGGTATGGCTACACCTTC	CASSDRQGAWYGYTF
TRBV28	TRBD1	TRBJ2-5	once	TGTGCCAGCAGCCCCCCGGACAGGGGGCTTCGAGAGACCCAGTACTTC	CASSPPDRGLRETQYF
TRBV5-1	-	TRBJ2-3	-	TGCGCCACCTACCGAGGACGACTAGTCGACACGGATACGCAGTATTTT	CATYRGRLVDTDTQYF